The source of this T cell receptor beta chain is a study of blood T cell repertoires in COVID-19. Study-level information: The United States, Italy and Spain provided the acute and convalescent COVID-19 samples.

The V gene lost 4 bases and the J gene lost 2 bases, with 13 bases spanning the gap. This CDR3 contains 14 residues. Germline-derived CDR1 and CDR2 are SGDLS and YYNGEE. The table came from immunoSEQ multiplex PCR; TCRdb's copy has only in-frame clones and leaves some out. The data show about 210,000 clones, 70% to 90% seen once. The sample comprised peripheral blood. The V call is TRBV9, the J call TRBJ2-7; TRBD1 might be the D (5 bases). The clonotype was recovered from a woman aged 35 to 49 with acute or convalescent COVID-19. The CDR3 nucleotides are TGTGCCAGCAGCCCAGGGATGGACGCCTACGAGCAGTACGTC. Its translation is CASSPGMDAYEQYV.